Listed below are T cell receptor beta chains from one sample, sequenced in a study of OX40 agonist ivuxolimab in advanced cancers. TCRdb's table, derived via immunoSEQ multiplex PCR, lists solely in-frame clones and lacks some. The sample consists of tens of thousands of clones, 65% to 85% of them appearing once. The source was CD4+ or CD8+ T cells sorted from blood, collected in a trial of the OX40 agonist ivuxolimab. Every receptor here comes from an adult with an advanced solid tumor such as melanoma, head and neck, liver or kidney cancer. The CDR3 runs from the conserved cysteine through the conserved F or W. Fields, in order: CDR3 length, D gene, V gene, J gene, clone size, CDR3 DNA, CDR3 protein. The D gene is left open where the match is weak. The size entry is marked missing in some rows and otherwise reads once, few, many or a size class.

cdr3_length: 14
d_call: NA
v_call: TRBV6-5
j_call: TRBJ1-1
clone_size: NA
cdr3_nt: TGTGCCACCTTTCCTCGGGTTCCCCTGGGGGAAGCTTTCTTT
cdr3_aa: CATFPRVPLGEAFF

cdr3_length: 17
d_call: TRBD1
v_call: TRBV27
j_call: TRBJ1-5
clone_size: NA
cdr3_nt: TGTGCCAGCAGTCCTTACGAAGGACAGGGTTACAATCAGCCCCAGCATTTT
cdr3_aa: CASSPYEGQGYNQPQHF

cdr3_length: 17
d_call: TRBD2
v_call: TRBV7-9
j_call: TRBJ2-3
clone_size: NA
cdr3_nt: TGTGCCAGCAGCTTAGGATTAGCGGGAGAGAGCACAGATACGCAGTATTTT
cdr3_aa: CASSLGLAGESTDTQYF

cdr3_length: 15
d_call: TRBD1
v_call: TRBV29-1
j_call: TRBJ2-7
clone_size: NA
cdr3_nt: TGCAGCGTTGAAGCCAGGACAGGGGGCTCCTACGAGCAGTACTTC
cdr3_aa: CSVEARTGGSYEQYF

cdr3_length: 15
d_call: NA
v_call: TRBV7-7
j_call: TRBJ2-2
clone_size: NA
cdr3_nt: TGTGCCAGCAGCGCCTCGACAGGCCGAGCCGGGGAGCTGTTTTTT
cdr3_aa: CASSASTGRAGELFF

cdr3_length: 13
d_call: NA
v_call: TRBV18
j_call: TRBJ1-1
clone_size: NA
cdr3_nt: TGTGCCAGCTCGAAACAGGGGAACACTGAAGCTTTCTTT
cdr3_aa: CASSKQGNTEAFF

cdr3_length: 13
d_call: NA
v_call: TRBV30
j_call: TRBJ1-1
clone_size: NA
cdr3_nt: TGTGCCTGGACGGACAGCATGAACACTGAAGCTTTCTTT
cdr3_aa: CAWTDSMNTEAFF

cdr3_length: 14
d_call: TRBD2
v_call: TRBV6-5
j_call: TRBJ2-7
clone_size: NA
cdr3_nt: TGTGCCAGCAGTTACAGCGGGGTTGGCGACCTACTGTTGTTC
cdr3_aa: CASSYSGVGDLLLF

cdr3_length: 16
d_call: TRBD1
v_call: TRBV6-5
j_call: TRBJ1-1
clone_size: few
cdr3_nt: TGTGCCAGCAGTTACCCGGACAGGGAGGAGAACACTGAAGCTTTCTTT
cdr3_aa: CASSYPDREENTEAFF

cdr3_length: 15
d_call: NA
v_call: TRBV30
j_call: TRBJ1-3
clone_size: NA
cdr3_nt: TGTGCCTGGAGTATAGGACACGGTAAAGGAAACACCATATATTTT
cdr3_aa: CAWSIGHGKGNTIYF

cdr3_length: 14
d_call: NA
v_call: TRBV13
j_call: TRBJ2-7
clone_size: few
cdr3_nt: TGTGCCAGCAGGGACCCGGGCGCAAACCTCGAGCAGTACTTC
cdr3_aa: CASRDPGANLEQYF

cdr3_length: 13
d_call: NA
v_call: TRBV7-9
j_call: TRBJ2-4
clone_size: NA
cdr3_nt: TGTGCCAGCAGCTTTGGTCAGGGTAACATTCAGTACTTC
cdr3_aa: CASSFGQGNIQYF

cdr3_length: 14
d_call: TRBD1
v_call: TRBV11-2
j_call: TRBJ2-5
clone_size: few
cdr3_nt: TGTGCCATAGGACAGGGGGGCGGCCAAGAGACCCAGTACTTC
cdr3_aa: CAIGQGGGQETQYF

cdr3_length: 15
d_call: TRBD2
v_call: TRBV7-9
j_call: TRBJ2-1
clone_size: NA
cdr3_nt: TGTGCCAGCGTTACAGGGACTAGCTCCTACAATGAGCAGTTCTTC
cdr3_aa: CASVTGTSSYNEQFF

cdr3_length: 17
d_call: TRBD1
v_call: TRBV4-1
j_call: TRBJ2-4
clone_size: NA
cdr3_nt: TGCGCCAGCAGCCAAGGTCGGGGACAGGGGGCGTCAAACATTCAGTACTTC
cdr3_aa: CASSQGRGQGASNIQYF

cdr3_length: 16
d_call: TRBD1
v_call: TRBV2
j_call: TRBJ1-6
clone_size: NA
cdr3_nt: TGTGCCAGTCGACAGGGTACCAGCTCCTATAATTCACCCCTCCACTTT
cdr3_aa: CASRQGTSSYNSPLHF

cdr3_length: 15
d_call: NA
v_call: TRBV6-4
j_call: TRBJ2-1
clone_size: NA
cdr3_nt: TGTGCCAGCAGCGCATCAAAGGGGGCCTACAATGAGCAGTTCTTC
cdr3_aa: CASSASKGAYNEQFF

cdr3_length: 19
d_call: TRBD2
v_call: TRBV4-1
j_call: TRBJ2-3
clone_size: NA
cdr3_nt: TGCGCCAGCAGCCAAGATCCGAGGCTAGCGGGAGCTAGGGGAGATACGCAGTATTTT
cdr3_aa: CASSQDPRLAGARGDTQYF

cdr3_length: 14
d_call: NA
v_call: TRBV10-2
j_call: TRBJ1-6
clone_size: NA
cdr3_nt: TGCGCCAGCAGGCTGACAGGCGATAATTCACCCCTCCACTTT
cdr3_aa: CASRLTGDNSPLHF

cdr3_length: 15
d_call: NA
v_call: TRBV7-8
j_call: TRBJ2-7
clone_size: NA
cdr3_nt: TGTGCCAGCAGCGCCAGGGGCTCTGGGTCCTACGAGCAGTACTTC
cdr3_aa: CASSARGSGSYEQYF

cdr3_length: 15
d_call: TRBD2
v_call: TRBV7-9
j_call: TRBJ2-1
clone_size: NA
cdr3_nt: TGTGCCAGCGGGATTGGGACTAGCGGTTACAATGAGCAGTTCTTC
cdr3_aa: CASGIGTSGYNEQFF

cdr3_length: 16
d_call: NA
v_call: TRBV27
j_call: TRBJ2-1
clone_size: once
cdr3_nt: TGTGCCAGCAGGGTAGTTGAGCTAGCAGGACACAATGAGCAGTTCTTC
cdr3_aa: CASRVVELAGHNEQFF

cdr3_length: 17
d_call: TRBD1
v_call: TRBV18
j_call: TRBJ1-5
clone_size: NA
cdr3_nt: TGTGCCAGCTCACCACGTATACAGACAGGGCTCAATCAGCCCCAGCATTTT
cdr3_aa: CASSPRIQTGLNQPQHF

cdr3_length: 16
d_call: NA
v_call: TRBV5-4
j_call: TRBJ2-2
clone_size: NA
cdr3_nt: TGTGCCAGCAGCCCCAGTCCCGGGACTGGAACCGGGGAGCTGTTTTTT
cdr3_aa: CASSPSPGTGTGELFF

cdr3_length: 13
d_call: NA
v_call: TRBV14
j_call: TRBJ1-6
clone_size: NA
cdr3_nt: TGTGCCAGCAGCCCGTTCGATCAGTCACCCCTCCACTTT
cdr3_aa: CASSPFDQSPLHF

cdr3_length: 13
d_call: TRBD1
v_call: TRBV7-9
j_call: TRBJ1-2
clone_size: NA
cdr3_nt: TGTGCCAGCAGCCTTACAGGGGGAGGAGGCTACACCTTC
cdr3_aa: CASSLTGGGGYTF

cdr3_length: 16
d_call: NA
v_call: TRBV5-4
j_call: TRBJ2-1
clone_size: few
cdr3_nt: TGTGCCAGCAGCTTGGCCGCAGCCAGTCCCTACAATGAGCAGTTCTTC
cdr3_aa: CASSLAAASPYNEQFF

cdr3_length: 17
d_call: NA
v_call: TRBV4-1
j_call: TRBJ2-1
clone_size: NA
cdr3_nt: TGCGCCAGCAGCCAGGTCGTGTCTAGAGGGGGGAACAATGAGCAGTTCTTC
cdr3_aa: CASSQVVSRGGNNEQFF